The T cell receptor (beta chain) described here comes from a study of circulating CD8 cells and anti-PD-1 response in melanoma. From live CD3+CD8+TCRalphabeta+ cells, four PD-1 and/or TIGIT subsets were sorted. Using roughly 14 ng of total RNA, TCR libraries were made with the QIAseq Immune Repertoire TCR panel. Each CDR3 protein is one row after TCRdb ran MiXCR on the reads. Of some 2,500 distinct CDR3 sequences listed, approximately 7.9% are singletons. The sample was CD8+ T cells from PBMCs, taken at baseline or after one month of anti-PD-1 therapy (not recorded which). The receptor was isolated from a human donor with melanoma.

The DNA of the CDR3 is TGTGCCAGCAGCTCCGGGACAGGGGGAAACACAGATACGCAGTATTTT. Protein product: CASSSGTGGNTDTQYF. V gene TRBV2 combines with J gene TRBJ2-3; TRBD1 matches at 11 bases. This CDR3 is built from 16 residues. CDR1 SNHLY and CDR2 FYNNEI come from the germline V gene. V was clipped by 6 bases and J by 2 bases; unmatched bases: 7.